This record concerns one TCR beta chain sequence. Its antigen is unidentified. This sample was included in a study of T cell responses to AZD1222 COVID-19 vaccine. As for the study in general: It was second doses at about 4 or about 12 weeks that were pooled.

Trimming shortened V by 4 bases and J by 1 base, and 11 bases separated the two germline ends. The CDR3 has 14 residues. Per the germline V gene, CDR1 is SGHRS and CDR2 is YFSETQ. Regarding the study as a whole: Unmutated variant regions are reportedly the target of nearly half of TCRs that are spike-specific.

Measured with immunoSEQ multiplex PCR; TCRdb has only the in-frame clones, and not every one. Among some 110,000 clones listed, over 75% were seen once. The receptor was derived from an adult in good health. Sequenced here: peripheral blood, sampled on day 0 of AZD1222 vaccination. This chain joins TRBV5-1 and TRBJ1-1, with no clear D. CDR3 in amino acids: CASSVDGTNTEAFF. For the CDR3, the DNA is TGCGCCAGCAGCGTGGACGGTACGAACACTGAAGCTTTCTTT.